This paragraph reports one TCR beta chain. As originally analysed: From reference gene primer amplification, estimates of nucleated cell counts were derived. Profiling relied on immunoSEQ multiplex PCR, and the TCRdb table lists in-frame clones only, not all of them. V and J calls plus clone size are reproduced from that table; the DNA served to infer D and trimming. The sample records about 160,000 clones, roughly 86% being singletons. These data are taken from a study of blood T cell repertoires in COVID-19. Study-wide background: PBMCs, B-cell-depleted T cells, or T cells were the source of the cDNA or gDNA that made up the material.

Per the germline V gene, CDR1 is MDHEN and CDR2 is SYDVKM. This CDR3 is built from 13 residues. V was shortened by 6 bases and J by 6 bases, with 14 bases between the two germline ends. The V gene is TRBV28, the J gene TRBJ1-2, with D perhaps TRBD1 (5 bases). Source material: peripheral blood. The TCR sequence derives from a man aged 50 to 60 with active or convalescent COVID-19. CDR3 residues: CASSPGGEDGYTF. The CDR3 coding sequence is TGTGCCAGCAGCCCTGGAGGGGAGGATGGCTACACCTTC.